These T cell receptor beta chains were read from a single sample in a study of blood T cell repertoires in COVID-19. The table came from immunoSEQ multiplex PCR; TCRdb's copy has only in-frame clones and leaves some out. The data contain roughly 280,000 clones, 86% of them singletons. The sequenced sample consisted of peripheral blood. Receptors were obtained from a young man with active or convalescent COVID-19. CDR3s include the opening cysteine and the closing phenylalanine or tryptophan. A D gene is named only where the DNA matches it firmly. Expanded clones get a size class; other rows say once, few or many, or leave the size out.

>-|TRBV30|-|TRBJ2-3
CAWNGGISTDTQYF
TGTGCCTGGAACGGAGGGATTAGCACAGATACGCAGTATTTT
>-|TRBV7-9|-|TRBJ1-3
CASSLVDSRGSGNTIYF
TGTGCCAGCAGCTTAGTCGATTCCAGGGGCTCTGGAAACACCATATATTTT
>-|TRBV11-2|TRBD2|TRBJ2-5
CASSERSGGSWDQYF
TGTGCCAGCAGCGAACGTAGCGGGGGGTCCTGGGACCAGTACTTC
>-|TRBV3-1/TRBV3-2|TRBD1|TRBJ1-4
CASSQEFGRKDRRKLFF
TGTGCCAGCAGCCAAGAATTCGGTCGCAAGGACAGGAGAAAACTGTTTTTT
>-|TRBV5-6|-|TRBJ1-4
CASSTGTNEKLFF
TGTGCCAGCTCCACAGGGACTAATGAAAAACTGTTTTTT
>-|TRBV10-1|-|TRBJ1-6
CASSEPPPVAYNSPLHF
TGCGCCAGCAGTGAACCCCCCCCAGTAGCTTATAATTCACCCCTCCACTTT
>few|TRBV27|TRBD1|TRBJ2-7
CASSSRQGALSEQYF
TGTGCCAGCAGTTCAAGACAGGGGGCCCTTAGCGAGCAGTACTTC
>-|TRBV5-1|-|TRBJ2-1
CASSVNTRSYNEQFF
TGCGCCAGCAGCGTGAACACACGCTCCTACAATGAGCAGTTCTTC
>few|TRBV3-1/TRBV3-2|-|TRBJ2-5
CASSQVSTTLETQYF
TGTGCCAGCAGCCAAGTATCTACTACTTTAGAGACCCAGTACTTC
>-|TRBV18|TRBD1|TRBJ2-7
CASSSDRGVAYEQYF
TGTGCCAGCTCGAGTGACAGGGGAGTCGCCTACGAGCAGTACTTC
>-|TRBV29-1|TRBD1|TRBJ2-7
CSVETGQGGDEQYF
TGCAGCGTTGAAACGGGACAGGGGGGAGACGAGCAGTACTTC
>-|TRBV12-3/TRBV12-4|-|TRBJ2-5
CASSFTAETQYF
TGTGCCAGCAGTTTTACTGCAGAGACCCAGTACTTC
>-|TRBV11-3|-|TRBJ1-6
CASSGGGRSRNSPLHF
TGTGCCAGCAGCGGGGGGGGCAGGTCACGGAATTCACCCCTCCACTTT
>-|TRBV2|TRBD2|TRBJ2-6
CASSADGGSGANVLTF
TGTGCCAGCAGTGCGGACGGGGGGTCTGGGGCCAACGTCCTGACTTTC
>-|TRBV14|-|TRBJ1-2
CASSQSGQTYGYTF
TGTGCCAGCAGCCAGAGTGGACAGACCTATGGCTACACCTTC
>-|TRBV7-2|TRBD1|TRBJ1-6
CASSETTGARSPLHF
TGTGCCAGCAGCGAGACGACAGGGGCTCGTTCACCCCTCCACTTT
>-|TRBV19|-|TRBJ1-6
CASRDSFSYNSPLHF
TGTGCCAGTAGGGACAGCTTCTCCTATAATTCACCCCTCCACTTT
>-|TRBV24-1|-|TRBJ1-2
CATSQALQGTTGGNYGYTF
TGTGCCACCAGTCAGGCGTTGCAGGGTACGACGGGGGGTAACTATGGCTACACCTTC
>-|TRBV13|TRBD1|TRBJ1-2
CASSPRDRGQGYTF
TGTGCCAGCAGCCCCCGGGACAGGGGGCAAGGCTACACCTTC
>-|TRBV19|TRBD1|TRBJ1-1
CASSIGQAGAFF
TGTGCCAGTAGTATCGGACAGGCGGGAGCTTTCTTT
>-|TRBV4-1|TRBD2|TRBJ2-1
CASSQLSGGHNEQFF
TGCGCCAGCAGCCAACTTAGCGGGGGGCACAATGAGCAGTTCTTC
>-|TRBV5-1|-|TRBJ2-3
CASSLSLSGTDTQYF
TGCGCCAGCAGCTTGTCGTTAAGCGGCACAGATACGCAGTATTTT
>-|TRBV4-3|-|TRBJ2-7
CASSQDRAGTSYEQYF
TGCGCCAGCAGCCAAGATAGGGCCGGGACAAGCTACGAGCAGTACTTC
>-|TRBV7-9|TRBD1|TRBJ2-6
CASSSPTGTGGSGANVLTF
TGTGCCAGCAGCTCCCCCACCGGGACAGGGGGCTCTGGGGCCAACGTCCTGACTTTC
>-|TRBV6-5|TRBD1|TRBJ1-2
CASTQRGTGQGYTF
TGTGCCAGCACTCAAAGGGGGACAGGGCAAGGCTACACCTTC
>-|TRBV9|TRBD1|TRBJ1-4
CASSAPQGADYQTNEKLFF
TGTGCCAGCAGCGCCCCACAGGGGGCGGATTATCAGACTAATGAAAAACTGTTTTTT
>-|TRBV9|TRBD1|TRBJ1-2
CASSVVPGQNYGYTF
TGTGCCAGCAGCGTGGTTCCGGGACAGAACTATGGCTACACCTTC
>once|TRBV4-1|-|TRBJ1-5
CASSQGGQNSNQPQHF
TGCGCCAGCAGCCAAGGCGGGCAGAATAGCAATCAGCCCCAGCATTTT
>-|TRBV12-3/TRBV12-4|-|TRBJ1-1
CASKPGLNTEAFF
TGTGCCAGCAAGCCGGGGTTGAACACTGAAGCTTTCTTT
>-|TRBV9|TRBD1|TRBJ2-2
CASSVKTGGGGELFF
TGTGCCAGCAGCGTAAAGACAGGGGGAGGCGGGGAGCTGTTTTTT
>-|TRBV7-6|-|TRBJ1-1
CASSNWGLEAEAFF
TGTGCCAGCAGCAATTGGGGGCTTGAGGCTGAAGCTTTCTTT
>-|TRBV18|-|TRBJ1-5
CASSPQPDAGFSNQPQHF
TGTGCCAGCTCACCCCAACCTGACGCGGGGTTTAGCAATCAGCCCCAGCATTTT
>few|TRBV5-3|-|TRBJ1-2
CARSRHRELPANYGYTF
TGTGCCAGAAGTCGGCACAGAGAACTGCCAGCTAACTATGGCTACACCTTC
>-|TRBV30|TRBD1|TRBJ2-2
CAWGTDNTGELFF
TGTGCCTGGGGGACAGATAACACCGGGGAGCTGTTTTTT
>once|TRBV11-2|-|TRBJ1-2
CASSGWGGAYYGYTF
TGTGCCAGCAGCGGATGGGGAGGCGCCTACTATGGCTACACCTTC
>-|TRBV7-9|-|TRBJ1-2
CASSPPSNRALGYTF
TGTGCCAGCAGCCCGCCTAGTAACAGGGCTCTTGGCTACACCTTC
>-|TRBV5-6|-|TRBJ1-1
CASSSLPATANTEAFF
TGTGCCAGCAGCTCCCTCCCCGCGACAGCGAACACTGAAGCTTTCTTT
>-|TRBV19|-|TRBJ1-2
CASSNRVYGYTF
TGTGCCAGTAGTAACAGGGTCTATGGCTACACCTTC
>-|TRBV5-1|-|TRBJ2-5
CASSLGQGETQYF
TGCGCCAGCAGCTTGGGTCAGGGGGAGACCCAGTACTTC
>-|TRBV19|TRBD1|TRBJ1-1
CASSTHRTGAEAFF
TGTGCCAGTAGTACTCATCGAACAGGGGCTGAAGCTTTCTTT
>-|TRBV12-5|TRBD2|TRBJ2-1
CASGPRTSGGANSYNEQFF
TGTGCTAGTGGTCCCCGGACTAGCGGGGGGGCAAACTCCTACAATGAGCAGTTCTTC
>-|TRBV6-2/TRBV6-3|-|TRBJ2-3
CASSYSTIGGSDTQYF
TGTGCCAGCAGTTACTCGACTATCGGGGGTTCGGATACGCAGTATTTT
>-|TRBV9|-|TRBJ1-1
CASSGDRTGTEAFF
TGTGCCAGCAGCGGAGACAGGACGGGCACTGAAGCTTTCTTT
>-|TRBV13|TRBD2|TRBJ2-4
CASSLAPGGLQNIQYF
TGTGCCAGCAGCTTAGCCCCGGGGGGACTCCAAAACATTCAGTACTTC
>-|TRBV21-1|-|TRBJ1-5
CASSTHFNRQTSNQPQHF
TGTGCCAGCAGCACACACTTTAACAGACAGACTAGCAATCAGCCCCAGCATTTT